A single T cell receptor (beta chain) is shown here with its context. This sample is part of a study of cytomegalovirus exposure and HLA in healthy donors. Primers included in the PCR were 60 Vbeta and 13 Jbeta primers. Clones were read by immunoSEQ multiplex PCR, and TCRdb kept only the in-frame ones, dropping some. The sample carries 150,000 to 200,000 clones, around 84% recorded once. The CDR3 totals 15 residues. V lost 6 bases, J lost 4 bases, and 16 bases lay in between. Germline lookup yields CDR1 LNHDA and CDR2 SQIVND (reference sequence). The chain uses TRBV19 and TRBJ2-1; tentatively, D is TRBD1 (6 bases). The clonotype was recovered from a woman between 18 and 30 years old in good health and CMV-seronegative. Sequencing used PBMCs. The CDR3 DNA reads TGTGCCAGTAGAAGCGACGCCACAGGGTACAATGAGCAGTTCTTC. Encoded protein: CASRSDATGYNEQFF.